Following are 2 T cell receptor beta chains from one sample sequenced in a study of T cell responses to AZD1222 COVID-19 vaccine. TCRdb's table, derived via immunoSEQ multiplex PCR, lists solely in-frame clones and lacks some. The top ten hold 1.6% of the sample, which has 90,000 to 130,000 clones, about 87% seen once. The sequenced sample was peripheral blood, obtained on day 0 of AZD1222 vaccination. The receptors were sampled from an adult in good health.

The V call is TRBV19, the J call TRBJ2-3; D unclear. Germline loops: CDR1 LNHDA, CDR2 SQIVND (reference sequence). The CDR3 contains 11 residues. V was shortened by 6 bases and J by 6 bases, with 7 bases between the two germline ends. The CDR3 DNA reads as TGTGCCAGTAGCCGGTGGGATACGCAGTATTTT. It is translated as CASSRWDTQYF.

The rearrangement links TRBV15 to TRBJ1-4; TRBD1 is a possible D gene (5 bases). CDR3 length: 15 amino acids. Germline-derived CDR1 and CDR2 are LNHNV and YYDKDF (reference sequence). Trimming stripped 0 bases from V and 6 bases from J, with 11 bases between. The chain's CDR3 is CATSRDSGTYEKLFF. The CDR3 DNA reads as TGTGCCACCAGCAGAGACTCCGGGACTTATGAAAAACTGTTTTTT.